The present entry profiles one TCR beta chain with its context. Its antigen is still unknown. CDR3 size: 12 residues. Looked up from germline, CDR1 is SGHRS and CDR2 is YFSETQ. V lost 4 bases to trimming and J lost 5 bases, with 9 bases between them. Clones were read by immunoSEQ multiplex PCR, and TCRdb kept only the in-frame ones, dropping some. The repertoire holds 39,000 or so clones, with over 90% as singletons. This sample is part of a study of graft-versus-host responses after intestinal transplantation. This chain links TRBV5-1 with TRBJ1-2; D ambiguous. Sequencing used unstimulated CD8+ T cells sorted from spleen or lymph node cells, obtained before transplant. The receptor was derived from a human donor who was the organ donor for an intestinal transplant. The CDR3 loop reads CASSHDKYGYTF. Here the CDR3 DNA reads TGCGCCAGCAGCCATGACAAGTATGGCTACACCTTC.